The 24 T cell receptor beta chains below were found in one sample sequenced in a study of response to subunit inactivated influenza vaccine. TCRdb redid the calling of the RT-PCR reads with MiXCR, one entry per CDR3 protein. The sample records 500,000 or so distinct CDR3 sequences, 16% being singletons. This specimen consisted of CD4+ T cells sorted from PBMCs, obtained roughly 24 months after vaccination. These receptor sequences come from a man aged 50 to 75 who received an inactivated influenza vaccine.

This sequence joins TRBV5-1 and TRBJ1-1; TRBD1 might be the D (6 bases). Trimming took 7 bases from V and 6 from J, leaving 22 bases between them. Germline V lookup: CDR1 SGHRS, CDR2 YFSETQ. The CDR3 is 15 residues long. The CDR3 loop is CASDETGTTSAEAFF. DNA of the CDR3: TGCGCCAGCGACGAAACCGGGACAACCAGCGCTGAAGCTTTCTTT.

This clonotype was counted between two and nine times. V and J are TRBV29-1 and TRBJ2-7, with D uncertain. This CDR3 contains 12 residues. V was clipped by 4 bases and J by 5 bases, with 12 bases between them. Looked up from germline, CDR1 is SQVTM and CDR2 is ANQGSEA. The CDR3 nucleotides read TGCAGCGTTGCAAACGATTTGGACGAGCAGTACTTC. This sequence encodes CSVANDLDEQYF.

This clonotype was counted a few times. This chain connects TRBV20-1 to TRBJ1-5; D remains unclear. Germline loops: CDR1 DFQATT, CDR2 SNEGSKA (reference sequence). There are 14 residues in the CDR3. Trimming left V 2 bases short and J 1 base short, with 9 bases between. This CDR3 reads CSARQDSSNQPQHF. DNA for the CDR3: TGCAGTGCTAGACAGGACTCGAGCAATCAGCCCCAGCATTTT.

This clonotype was detected a few times. This sequence joins TRBV6-5 and TRBJ1-2, with TRBD1 as a possible D gene (6 bases). There are 13 residues in the CDR3. The germline V gene encodes CDR1 MNHEY and CDR2 SVGAGI. Trimming removed 3 bases from V and 8 bases from J, with 13 bases in between. CDR3 nucleotides: TGTGCCAGCAGTTATAAGTCAGGGGAGGGCTACACCTTC. Its translation: CASSYKSGEGYTF.

There are a few counts of this clonotype. V and J are TRBV4-1 and TRBJ1-2, with D maybe TRBD1 (6 bases). Germline CDR1 and CDR2: MGHRA and YSYEKL. The CDR3 is 16 residues long. Trimming removed 0 bases from V and 2 bases from J, with 13 bases in between. The CDR3 loop reads CASSQDLRQGNYGYTF. Written as DNA, the CDR3 is TGCGCCAGCAGCCAAGATTTGCGGCAGGGGAACTATGGCTACACCTTC.

CDR3 residues: CASSLPGLEYEQYF. The CDR3 nucleotides are TGTGCCAGCAGCTTACCGGGACTAGAGTACGAGCAGTACTTC. The J gene is TRBJ2-7, the V gene TRBV7-2; TRBD2 matches 8 bases. The CDR3 extends over 14 amino acids. V was clipped by 2 bases and J by 4 bases; unmatched bases: 4. In germline, CDR1 is SGHTA, CDR2 FQGNSA.

Written as DNA, the CDR3 is TGTGCCAGCAGTGGACAACAGGGGGGTGCTTTCTTT. This encodes CASSGQQGGAFF. The chain recombines TRBV28 with TRBJ1-1; 8 positions match TRBD1. Germline lookup yields CDR1 MDHEN and CDR2 SYDVKM. The ends lost 5 bases at V and 11 bases at J; junction bases unmatched: 7. This CDR3 is 12 amino acids long.

This clonotype was seen more than once but under ten times. This chain uses TRBV18 with TRBJ1-1; D unclear. Germline values: CDR1 KGHSH, CDR2 LQKENI. The CDR3 loop spans 13 amino acids. With 2 bases removed from V and 9 bases from J, the gap between germline ends came to 13 bases. Here the CDR3 reads CASSPDRVSQAFF. CDR3 nucleotides: TGTGCCAGCTCACCAGACCGGGTCTCACAAGCTTTCTTT.

The sample holds many counts of this clonotype. The V and J genes are TRBV10-3 and TRBJ2-7; TRBD2 is a possible D gene (5 bases). CDR3 length: 11 residues. CDR1 is ENHRY, CDR2 SYGVKD, per germline. Trimming removed 6 bases from V and 6 bases from J, with 9 bases in between. This chain's CDR3 is CAISRGSEQYF. CDR3 nucleotides: TGTGCCATCAGCCGAGGGAGCGAGCAGTACTTC.

The chain employs TRBV7-9 and TRBJ2-5, with 7 bases matching TRBD2. This CDR3 is built from 13 residues. The V and J ends lost 5 bases and 6 bases, in that order; junction bases with no gene match: 6. The germline V gene encodes CDR1 SEHNR and CDR2 FQNEAQ (reference sequence). CDR3 nucleotide sequence: TGTGCCAGCAGCCAAAGGGACTATCAGACCCAGTACTTC. It encodes CASSQRDYQTQYF.

This clonotype was counted only a few times. This CDR3 is CSADRGRGTGELFF. CDR3 coding DNA: TGCAGTGCCGACAGGGGGAGGGGCACCGGGGAGCTGTTTTTT. The chain recombines TRBV20-1 with TRBJ2-2; 9 bases agree with TRBD1. The germline V gene encodes CDR1 DFQATT and CDR2 SNEGSKA (reference sequence). V trimming: 6 bases; J trimming: 4 bases; junction bases outside the gene matches: 6. The CDR3 covers 14 residues.

The J gene is TRBJ2-6, the V gene TRBV30; 8 positions match TRBD1. CDR1 is GTSNPN, CDR2 SVGIG, per germline (reference sequence). There are 12 residues in the CDR3. V lost 3 bases and J lost 10; bases outside the gene matches: 2. CDR3 sequence reads: CAWSRTGNVLTF. The CDR3 region has the DNA TGTGCCTGGAGCCGGACAGGGAACGTCCTGACTTTC. The variable domain in full, completed from reference TRBV30 and TRBJ2-6, reads SQTIHQWPATLVQPVGSPLSLECTVEGTSNPNLYWYRQAAGRGLQLLFYSVGIGQISSEVPQNLSASRPQDRQFILSSKKLLLSDSGFYLCAWSRTGNVLTFGAGSRLTVL.

This rearrangement joins TRBV7-8 to TRBJ2-1; D perhaps matches TRBD1 (6 bases). V was shortened by 0 bases and J by 6 bases, with 9 bases between the two germline ends. The CDR3 extends over 14 amino acids. Germline CDR1 SGHVS, CDR2 FQNEAQ. For the CDR3, the DNA is TGTGCCAGCAGCTTAGCGGGGGCATTCAATGAGCAGTTCTTC. It encodes CASSLAGAFNEQFF.

This clonotype has just a few counts. The chain recombines TRBV28 with TRBJ2-7; tentative D call: TRBD1 (6 bases). The CDR3 runs to 14 residues. Trimming shortened V by 6 bases and J by 1 base, and 13 bases separated the two germline ends. Germline V gene data show CDR1 as MDHEN and CDR2 as SYDVKM. The DNA for the CDR3 is TGTGCCAGCAGGAGCAGGGGATTGTCCTACGAGCAGTACTTC. This gives the protein CASRSRGLSYEQYF. Looking up the rest from reference TRBV28 and TRBJ2-7 gives the full variable domain: DVKVTQSSRYLVKRTGEKVFLECVQDMDHENMFWYRQDPGLGLRLIYFSYDVKMKEKGDIPEGYSVSREKKERFSLILESASTNQTSMYLCASRSRGLSYEQYFGPGTRLTVT.

V and J are TRBV5-8 and TRBJ2-3, with D perhaps matching TRBD1 or TRBD2 (5 bases each). V gave up 4 bases and J gave up 2 bases, with 14 bases separating them. CDR1 is SGHTS and CDR2 is YDEGEE in the germline V gene. The CDR3 length is 15 residues. CDR3 region: CASSLRGENTDTQYF. The CDR3 DNA reads TGTGCCAGCAGCCTCCGGGGCGAGAACACAGATACGCAGTATTTT.

The chain links TRBV20-1 to TRBJ1-2; 7 nucleotides agree with TRBD1. Germline trimming cut 6 bases from V and 7 bases from J; bases unmatched to any gene: 8. Per germline, CDR1 DFQATT and CDR2 SNEGSKA (reference sequence). The length of the CDR3 is 12 residues. The CDR3 DNA follows: TGCAGTGCAACGACAGGGTACCGTGGCTACACCTTC. Translation gives CSATTGYRGYTF.

This clonotype was observed a handful of times. CDR3 region: CASSTAGQETQYF. Here the CDR3 DNA reads TGCGCCAGCAGCACGGCAGGGCAAGAGACCCAGTACTTC. V and J are TRBV5-1 and TRBJ2-5; possible D gene TRBD1, 5 bases. Germline V gives CDR1 SGHRS, CDR2 YFSETQ. The CDR3 covers 13 residues. The V and J ends lost 4 bases and 2 bases respectively, with 9 bases between them. The whole variable domain, remainder taken from reference TRBV5-1 and TRBJ2-5, is KAGVTQTPRYLIKTRGQQVTLSCSPISGHRSVSWYQQTPGQGLQFLFEYFSETQRNKGNFPGRFSGRQFSNSRSEMNVSTLELGDSALYLCASSTAGQETQYFGPGTRLLVL.

This clonotype was detected only a few times. This sequence joins TRBV7-2 and TRBJ2-5; D tentatively fits TRBD1 or TRBD2 (6 bases each). In germline, CDR1 is SGHTA, CDR2 FQGNSA. This CDR3 is built from 15 residues. V lost 3 bases and J 4 bases, leaving 15 bases between the germline ends. CDR3 in amino acids: CASSFLEGGGETQYF. The CDR3 DNA sequence: TGTGCCAGCAGCTTCCTCGAGGGGGGTGGAGAGACCCAGTACTTC.

The chain combines TRBV20-1 with TRBJ2-2, with 12 bases that match TRBD2. The CDR3 loop spans 15 amino acids. V trimming: 3 bases; J trimming: 6 bases; junction bases outside the gene matches: 5. Germline-derived CDR1 and CDR2 are DFQATT and SNEGSKA (reference sequence). The CDR3 DNA sequence: TGCAGTGCTAGGACTAGCGGGAGAGGGGCCGGGGAGCTGTTTTTT. Protein: CSARTSGRGAGELFF.

This clonotype was recorded a few times. The V and J genes are TRBV5-5 and TRBJ2-2; D assignment may be TRBD1 or TRBD2 (6 bases each). Trimming took 0 bases from V and 4 from J, leaving 13 bases between them. In germline, CDR1 is SGHKS, CDR2 YYEKEE (reference sequence). The CDR3 length is 16 residues. CDR3 sequence reads: CASSLVRGLGTGELFF. Here the CDR3 DNA reads TGTGCCAGCAGCTTGGTTCGGGGGCTGGGCACCGGGGAGCTGTTTTTT. The complete variable domain, with remaining parts taken from reference TRBV5-5 and TRBJ2-2, reads DAGVTQSPTHLIKTRGQQVTLRCSPISGHKSVSWYQQVLGQGPQFIFQYYEKEERGRGNFPDRFSARQFPNYSSELNVNALLLGDSALYLCASSLVRGLGTGELFFGEGSRLTVL.

In this sample, this clonotype turned up once. CDR3 amino acids: CASSPTGQSLEQYF. The CDR3 nucleotides read TGTGCCAGCAGCCCCACGGGACAGTCCTTGGAGCAGTACTTC. This chain joins TRBV11-2 and TRBJ2-7; 7 bases are a match to TRBD1. After removal of 5 bases from V and 7 bases from J, the junction contained 11 bases not matched to a gene. Per the germline V gene, CDR1 is SGHAT and CDR2 is FQNNGV. The CDR3 has 14 residues.

DNA of the CDR3: TGTGCCATCAGTGGCGGGACTAGCGGGAGTGTCTACGAGCAGTACTTC. Protein sequence: CAISGGTSGSVYEQYF. This rearrangement joins TRBV10-3 to TRBJ2-7; 14 nucleotides align to TRBD2. CDR3 length: 16 amino acids. The V gene end was trimmed by 4 bases and the J gene end by 3 bases; junction bases not matched to a gene: 5. Germline V gene data show CDR1 as ENHRY and CDR2 as SYGVKD.

The gene calls are TRBV5-1 and TRBJ2-3, with no clear D. Trimming cost V 2 bases and J 1 base, with 11 bases left between them. The germline V gene encodes CDR1 SGHRS and CDR2 YFSETQ. The length of the CDR3 is 15 residues. Here the CDR3 DNA reads TGCGCCAGCAGCTTCTCACGAACGGGCACAGATACGCAGTATTTT. The encoded protein is CASSFSRTGTDTQYF.

CDR3 protein: CAWSPRGQPQHF. As DNA, the CDR3 is TGTGCCTGGAGTCCCCGGGGGCAGCCCCAGCATTTT. The chain recombines TRBV30 with TRBJ1-5; the D gene is possibly TRBD1 (5 bases). This CDR3 contains 12 residues. CDR1 is GTSNPN, CDR2 SVGIG, per germline (reference sequence). The V and J ends lost 2 bases and 7 bases respectively, with 9 bases between them.